Shown below are 24 T cell receptor beta chains from a single sample sequenced in a study of blood T cell repertoires in COVID-19 (dated by TCRdb to between 2020 and 2021). Library preparation used the immunoSEQ multiplex PCR assay. This is the immuneACCESS table as TCRdb keeps it, with only in-frame sequences that have V and J called. A part of the clones is gone; compared with another copy, unresolved V genes explain less than half, and the rest is unexplained. This sample has roughly 36,000 clones in its table, and around 85% of those were observed once. The top ten constitute 3.5% to 5% of the sample. The sequenced material came from peripheral blood. The receptor source for this set is a man between 60 and 75 years old with acute or convalescent COVID-19.

This sequence joins TRBV2 and TRBJ2-1; 8 bases map to TRBD1. The CDR3 runs to 12 residues. The junction had 4 bases not matched to a gene; V was cut back by 6 bases and J by 9 bases. Germline V gives CDR1 SNHLY, CDR2 FYNNEI. The CDR3 is CASRTGVSEQFF. In nucleotides, the CDR3 is TGTGCCAGCAGGACAGGGGTGAGTGAGCAGTTCTTC. Drawing the rest from reference TRBV2 and TRBJ2-1, the complete variable domain is EPEVTQTPSHQVTQMGQEVILRCVPISNHLYFYWYRQILGQKVEFLVSFYNNEISEKSEIFDDQFSVERPDGSNFTLKIRSTKLEDSAMYFCASRTGVSEQFFGPGTRLTVL.

The chain combines TRBV15 with TRBJ2-1, with D possibly matching TRBD1 (5 bases). V was cut by 2 bases and J by 7 bases, with 6 bases left in between. Germline V CDR1 and CDR2: LNHNV, YYDKDF (reference sequence). This CDR3 is built from 12 residues. DNA of the CDR3: TGTGCCACCAGCAGAAAGGGGAATGAGCAGTTCTTC. Its protein is CATSRKGNEQFF.

V gene TRBV25-1 combines with J gene TRBJ1-2, with 7 bases fitting TRBD1. Germline values: CDR1 MGHDK, CDR2 SYGVNS. The CDR3 totals 15 residues. With 6 bases clipped from V and 0 bases from J, the junction kept 7 bases outside the gene matches. The CDR3 reads CASRETGQSNYGYTF. Written as DNA, the CDR3 is TGTGCCAGCAGGGAAACGGGACAGTCTAACTATGGCTACACCTTC.

The chain joins TRBV5-1 to TRBJ2-7; the D is unclear. The germline V gene has CDR1 SGHRS and CDR2 YFSETQ. This CDR3 contains 13 residues. Trimming left V 0 bases short and J 1 base short, with 5 bases between. The CDR3 DNA is TGCGCCAGCAGCTTGGACAATTCCTACGAGCAGTACTTC. It is translated as CASSLDNSYEQYF.

J is TRBJ2-1 and V is TRBV19; 7 bases match TRBD1. CDR3 length equals 13 residues. Trimming took 7 bases from V and 9 from J; bases not matched to a gene: 9. CDR1 is LNHDA and CDR2 is SQIVND in the germline V gene (reference sequence). The CDR3 nucleotides are TGTGCCAGTAACGACAGGGTGGATAGTGAGCAGTTCTTC. Its translation: CASNDRVDSEQFF.

The chain couples TRBV5-6 to TRBJ1-5; 9 nucleotides match TRBD1. The CDR3 totals 13 residues. Germline lookup yields CDR1 SGHDT and CDR2 YYEEEE. V trimming: 4 bases; J trimming: 9 bases; junction bases outside the gene matches: 5. The DNA of the CDR3 is TGTGCCAGCAGCAAGGGGACAGGGAGGCCCCAGCATTTT. Translating gives CASSKGTGRPQHF.

This sequence joins TRBV11-1 and TRBJ1-1; D remains unclear. Trimming cost V 3 bases and J 5 bases, with 4 bases left between them. Per germline, CDR1 SGHAT and CDR2 FQDESV (reference sequence). CDR3 length equals 11 residues. CDR3 in DNA: TGTGCCAGCAGCTTTCAAACTGAAGCTTTCTTT. The encoded protein is CASSFQTEAFF.

Written as DNA, the CDR3 is TGTGCCAGCTCACCAAGGGACATCAACCAAGAGACCCAGTACTTC. As protein: CASSPRDINQETQYF. This chain connects TRBV18 to TRBJ2-5, with D maybe TRBD1 (6 bases). V was shortened by 2 bases and J by 0 bases, with 10 bases between the two germline ends. The CDR3 totals 15 residues. Germline lookup yields CDR1 KGHSH and CDR2 LQKENI.

The rearrangement uses TRBV5-1 and TRBJ1-1, with D possibly TRBD1 on 6 matching bases. The CDR3 totals 16 residues. Trimming cost V 0 bases and J 0 bases, with 12 bases left between them. Germline V gives CDR1 SGHRS, CDR2 YFSETQ. The DNA of the CDR3 is TGCGCCAGCAGCTTGGCCGGAGGACAGATGAACACTGAAGCTTTCTTT. Its translation is CASSLAGGQMNTEAFF.

The chain employs TRBV12-3 or TRBV12-4 and TRBJ2-2, with D perhaps matching TRBD1 (5 bases). This CDR3 spans 13 amino acids. Trimming removed 5 bases from V and 5 bases from J, with 9 bases in between. CDR3 residues: CASSLQVTGELFF. The DNA for the CDR3 is TGTGCCAGCAGTCTACAGGTTACCGGGGAGCTGTTTTTT.

The chain links TRBV20-1 to TRBJ2-7; D is ambiguous. The CDR3 length is 13 residues. V lost 3 bases, J lost 3 bases, and 12 bases lay in between. Germline V gene data show CDR1 as DFQATT and CDR2 as SNEGSKA (reference sequence). The CDR3, as DNA: TGCAGTGCTAGTTACCTCTACTACTACGAGCAGTACTTC. This encodes CSASYLYYYEQYF.

This chain uses TRBV6-5 with TRBJ2-3, with D unclear. Germline V gene lookup returns CDR1 MNHEY and CDR2 SVGAGI. V lost 7 bases, J lost 2 bases, and 13 bases lay in between. This CDR3 region has 14 residues. The CDR3 protein is CASTTHFNTDTQYF. CDR3 nucleotides: TGTGCCAGCACCACCCACTTTAACACAGATACGCAGTATTTT.

The rearrangement joins TRBV28 to TRBJ2-2, with D maybe TRBD1 (6 bases). Germline-derived CDR1 and CDR2 are MDHEN and SYDVKM. CDR3 length equals 16 residues. V lost 3 bases and J lost 6, with 17 bases in between. The CDR3 loop reads CASSLFLWTEAGELFF. The CDR3 coding sequence is TGTGCCAGCAGTTTGTTCCTCTGGACAGAGGCCGGGGAGCTGTTTTTT.

The CDR3 DNA follows: TGTGCCAGCAGCTATATTCTCGGACAGGGCAATAACAATGAGCAGTTCTTC. It encodes CASSYILGQGNNNEQFF. The gene calls are TRBV6-2 or TRBV6-3 and TRBJ2-1; 8 positions agree with TRBD1. V was pared by 6 bases and J by 5 bases, with 15 bases of the junction left unmatched. The CDR3 is 17 amino acids. Germline CDR1 MNHEY, CDR2 SVGEGT.

The chain carries TRBV27 and TRBJ2-7, with a weak D call TRBD2 (6 bases). Germline CDR1 MNHEY, CDR2 SMNVEV (reference sequence). The CDR3 contains 14 residues. V gave up 6 bases and J gave up 1 base, with 13 bases separating them. CDR3 nucleotides: TGTGCCAGCAGCTCGGACGGAGGGTCCTACGAGCAGTACTTC. This gives the protein CASSSDGGSYEQYF.

This clone was detected only a few times. CDR3 in amino acids: CASSVGIAGGLLTPAEQFF. CDR3 DNA sequence: TGTGCCAGCAGCGTAGGAATAGCGGGGGGGCTCCTAACCCCAGCTGAGCAGTTCTTC. V is TRBV9 and J is TRBJ2-1; 11 bases line up with TRBD2. CDR1 is SGDLS and CDR2 is YYNGEE in the germline V gene. The V segment lost 0 bases and the J segment 9 bases; nucleotides outside the gene matches: 17. The CDR3 has 19 amino acids.

The chain links TRBV9 to TRBJ2-7; TRBD1 matches at 8 bases. Germline V gene sequence: CDR1 SGDLS, CDR2 YYNGEE. The CDR3 has 15 amino acids. V shed 0 bases, J shed 6 bases, and the junction held 8 bases outside the gene matches. The CDR3 DNA sequence: TGTGCCAGCAGCGTAGGAGGACAGGGTCGTCCCGAGCAGTACTTC. Amino acids: CASSVGGQGRPEQYF.

The V and J genes are TRBV12-3 or TRBV12-4 and TRBJ2-7; 10 bases match TRBD2. This CDR3 has 13 residues. V was clipped by 6 bases and J by 1 base; unmatched bases: 0. For the CDR3, the DNA is TGTGCCAGCAGACTAGCGGGGTCCTACGAGCAGTACTTC. This sequence encodes CASRLAGSYEQYF.

The chain recombines TRBV30 with TRBJ1-5; D ambiguous. The ends were cut back, 0 bases at V and 3 bases at J, with 12 bases in the middle. Germline loops: CDR1 GTSNPN, CDR2 SVGIG (reference sequence). There are 15 residues in the CDR3. Here the CDR3 DNA reads TGTGCCTGGAGTGTTAGTGACATAAACAATCAGCCCCAGCATTTT. Its translation is CAWSVSDINNQPQHF.

The genes are TRBV27 and TRBJ2-3; 14 positions agree with TRBD2. Germline V gene lookup returns CDR1 MNHEY and CDR2 SMNVEV (reference sequence). The CDR3 has 15 residues. Unmatched junction bases numbered 7, after V lost 6 bases and J lost 8 bases. In DNA, the CDR3 is TGTGCCAGCAGCACAGGGGGACTAGCGGGGGTTACGCAGTATTTT. Translated: CASSTGGLAGVTQYF.

The rearrangement joins TRBV19 to TRBJ2-2; D is possibly TRBD2 (6 bases). Trimming shortened V by 0 bases and J by 5 bases, and 13 bases separated the two germline ends. The length of the CDR3 is 16 residues. The V gene's germline CDR1 is LNHDA and CDR2 SQIVND (reference sequence). In DNA form, the CDR3 reads TGTGCCAGTAGTATAGACGGGGGAGTAGGGACCGGGGAGCTGTTTTTT. It yields the protein CASSIDGGVGTGELFF.

This chain uses TRBV7-8 with TRBJ2-2; a weak D match, TRBD2 (6 bases). The CDR3 is 15 amino acids. The V gene's germline CDR1 is SGHVS and CDR2 FQNEAQ. Trimming pared 1 base from V and 6 bases from J, leaving 12 bases between. Written as DNA, the CDR3 is TGTGCCAGCAGCTTAGTCGGGAGCGGAGCCGGGGAGCTGTTTTTT. It codes for CASSLVGSGAGELFF. The whole variable domain, filled in from reference TRBV7-8 and TRBJ2-2, reads GAGVSQSPRYKVAKRGQDVALRCDPISGHVSLFWYQQALGQGPEFLTYFQNEAQLDKSGLPSDRFFAERPEGSVSTLKIQRTQQEDSAVYLCASSLVGSGAGELFFGEGSRLTVL.

The rearrangement joins TRBV14 to TRBJ2-6; D might be TRBD2 (7 bases). Trimming cost V 6 bases and J 4 bases, with 16 bases left between them. This CDR3 has 16 residues. CDR1 and CDR2 from the germline V gene are SGHDN and FVKESK. CDR3 residues: CASRRGLVTGANVLTF. CDR3 bases: TGTGCCAGCAGGCGGGGGCTCGTTACAGGGGCCAACGTCCTGACTTTC.

A remark on this clone: An end of the junction does not agree with germline; a read error may underlie this. The chain recombines TRBV12-3 or TRBV12-4 with TRBJ1-3; possible D gene TRBD1, 5 bases. The CDR3 covers 13 residues. CDR3 nucleotides: TGTGCCAGCGGCAGGGCTGCTGGCAACACCATATATTTT. Encoded protein: CASGRAAGNTIYF.